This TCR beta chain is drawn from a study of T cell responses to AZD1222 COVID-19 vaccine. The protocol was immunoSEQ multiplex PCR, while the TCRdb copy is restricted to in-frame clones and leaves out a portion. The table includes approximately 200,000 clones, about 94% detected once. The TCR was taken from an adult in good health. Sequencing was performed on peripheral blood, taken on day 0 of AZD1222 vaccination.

CDR3 DNA sequence: TGTGCCAGCGTCCGGGGTAGCCTAGCGGGAGATAGGATGGAGACCCAGTACTTC. This encodes CASVRGSLAGDRMETQYF. The chain carries TRBV7-8 and TRBJ2-5; 10 bases map to TRBD2. The CDR3 consists of 18 residues. Germline CDR1 SGHVS, CDR2 FQNEAQ. V lost 8 bases, J lost 5 bases, and 20 bases stayed unmatched. Complete variable domain (other parts from reference TRBV7-8 and TRBJ2-5): GAGVSQSPRYKVAKRGQDVALRCDPISGHVSLFWYQQALGQGPEFLTYFQNEAQLDKSGLPSDRFFAERPEGSVSTLKIQRTQQEDSAVYLCASVRGSLAGDRMETQYFGPGTRLLVL.